This entry is about one T cell receptor beta chain. The data originate from a study of T cell responses to AZD1222 COVID-19 vaccine. Sequenced by immunoSEQ multiplex PCR; TCRdb stores in-frame clones only, minus some. Found here are some 82,000 clones, more than 80% of them singletons; the top ten hold 5.7%. The specimen was peripheral blood, collected on day 0 of AZD1222 vaccination. This sequence originates from an adult in good health.

The CDR3 nucleotides read TGCGCCAGCAGTCACTACTGGGACAGAACACTCAAGAGGGAGCCTGGGGCCAACGTCCTGACTTTC. Its translation: CASSHYWDRTLKREPGANVLTF. The chain is built from TRBV23-1 and TRBJ2-6; 7 nucleotides align to TRBD1. TRBV23-1 is treated as an ORF (open reading frame) with a function not yet certain. This CDR3 has 22 residues. The V gene end was trimmed by 3 bases and the J gene end by 2 bases; junction bases not matched to a gene: 22.